These 26 T cell receptor beta chains were all obtained from the same sample, sequenced in a study of cytomegalovirus exposure and HLA in healthy donors. In the PCR, 60 Vbeta and 13 Jbeta primers were used. Profiling relied on immunoSEQ multiplex PCR, and the TCRdb table lists in-frame clones only, not all of them. The sample holds about 200,000 clones. The source material was PBMCs. Receptors were obtained from a woman aged 25 to 39 in good health and CMV-seropositive.

This chain links TRBV2 with TRBJ2-1, with D maybe TRBD1 (5 bases). CDR3 size: 13 residues. Per the germline V gene, CDR1 is SNHLY and CDR2 is FYNNEI. V was pared by 8 bases and J by 7 bases, with 15 bases between. As DNA, the CDR3 is TGTGCCAGCGGGGCGGCGTACCTAAATGAGCAGTTCTTC. It translates to CASGAAYLNEQFF.

The chain joins TRBV6-5 to TRBJ2-2, with D maybe TRBD1 (5 bases). The CDR3 is made up of 15 amino acids. V lost 3 bases, J lost 6 bases, and 14 bases lay in between. Looked up from germline, CDR1 is MNHEY and CDR2 is SVGAGI. This CDR3 reads CASSYLPGQAGELFF. CDR3 coding DNA: TGTGCCAGCAGTTATCTCCCTGGACAAGCCGGGGAGCTGTTTTTT.

The chain recombines TRBV18 with TRBJ1-1; TRBD1 matches 10 bases. The V gene end was trimmed by 3 bases and the J gene end by 4 bases; junction bases not matched to a gene: 5. This CDR3 comprises 15 residues. Germline CDR1 and CDR2: KGHSH and LQKENI. The CDR3 spells CASSPRQGAGTEAFF. The CDR3 DNA reads TGTGCCAGCTCACCTCGACAGGGGGCGGGCACTGAAGCTTTCTTT.

Remarks on this clone: Within the sample, other DNA sequences also encode this same CDR3. The chain is built from TRBV6-1 and TRBJ1-5, with D possibly TRBD1 on 6 matching bases. The CDR3 runs 15 residues. Looked up from germline, CDR1 is MNHNS and CDR2 is SASEGT. Trimming left V 3 bases short and J 3 bases short, with 12 bases between. The CDR3 DNA is TGTGCCAGCAGTGATTCACAGGGCGTCAATCAGCCCCAGCATTTT. This sequence encodes CASSDSQGVNQPQHF.

The chain couples TRBV19 to TRBJ2-4; D might be TRBD1 (5 bases). The CDR3 totals 14 residues. V lost 6 bases to trimming and J lost 5 bases, with 14 bases between them. From germline, CDR1 is LNHDA and CDR2 SQIVND (reference sequence). The CDR3 nucleotides are TGTGCCAGTAGCCCGACCCTAGGGGAAAACATTCAGTACTTC. Amino acids: CASSPTLGENIQYF.

The V call is TRBV7-8, the J call TRBJ1-1; D remains unclear. Trimming removed 2 bases from V and 0 bases from J, with 13 bases in between. Germline loops: CDR1 SGHVS, CDR2 FQNEAQ. This CDR3 has 16 amino acids. DNA of the CDR3: TGTGCCAGCAGCTTATCGCCAGGAAATATGAACACTGAAGCTTTCTTT. Its protein is CASSLSPGNMNTEAFF.

The chain combines TRBV11-2 with TRBJ1-1, with D maybe TRBD1 (6 bases). CDR1 SGHAT and CDR2 FQNNGV come from the germline V gene. The CDR3 runs to 12 residues. Deletions cut 5 bases from V and 10 bases from J, with 14 bases between. As DNA, the CDR3 is TGTGCCAGCAGCCCCGGGGGGGGCCGAGCTTTCTTT. It yields the protein CASSPGGGRAFF.

The J gene is TRBJ2-1, the V gene TRBV15; TRBD2 is a possible D gene (5 bases). V lost 3 bases, J lost 6 bases, and 12 bases lay in between. Germline V lookup: CDR1 LNHNV, CDR2 YYDKDF (reference sequence). This CDR3 is 14 amino acids long. For the CDR3, the DNA is TGTGCCACCAGCAGTGCTTTCGAGGGCAATGAGCAGTTCTTC. Translating gives CATSSAFEGNEQFF.

The chain carries TRBV30 and TRBJ1-5; TRBD1 might be the D (6 bases). With 0 bases removed from V and 0 bases from J, the gap between germline ends came to 12 bases. Germline V gives CDR1 GTSNPN, CDR2 SVGIG (reference sequence). The CDR3 totals 16 residues. The CDR3 here is CAWSVGGALSNQPQHF. The CDR3 nucleotides read TGTGCCTGGAGTGTCGGGGGGGCGCTTAGCAATCAGCCCCAGCATTTT.

This chain links TRBV11-2 with TRBJ2-7; tentative D call: TRBD2 (6 bases). Germline loops: CDR1 SGHAT, CDR2 FQNNGV. Trimming shortened V by 5 bases and J by 1 base, and 9 bases separated the two germline ends. The CDR3 runs 13 residues. The CDR3 reads CASSPAGSYEQYF. The CDR3 nucleotides read TGTGCCAGCAGCCCGGCGGGGTCCTACGAGCAGTACTTC.

The V and J genes are TRBV18 and TRBJ2-1, with TRBD2 matching over 7 bases. CDR1 is KGHSH, CDR2 LQKENI, per germline. Trimming cost V 3 bases and J 12 bases; bases outside gene matches: 5. The CDR3 loop spans 12 amino acids. CDR3 sequence reads: CASSPGPSGQFF. The CDR3 region has the DNA TGTGCCAGCTCACCGGGGCCTAGCGGGCAGTTCTTC.

J is TRBJ2-7 and V is TRBV27, with 7 positions matching TRBD2. Trimming at V came to 4 bases and at J to 6 bases, leaving 12 bases not matched to a gene. CDR3 length: 15 residues. CDR1 is MNHEY and CDR2 is SMNVEV in the germline V gene (reference sequence). CDR3: CASSSTGRGPSEQYF. CDR3 coding DNA: TGTGCCAGCAGTTCTACGGGGAGGGGCCCTTCCGAGCAGTACTTC.

A remark on this clone: Other DNA sequences in the sample encode the same CDR3. This chain uses TRBV6-6 with TRBJ1-1, with D perhaps TRBD1 (6 bases). Trimming removed 6 bases from V and 8 bases from J, with 16 bases in between. From germline, CDR1 is MNHNY and CDR2 SVGAGI (reference sequence). The CDR3 totals 13 residues. CDR3 bases: TGTGCCAGCAGACCGGGACAAGCCTGGGAAGCTTTCTTT. Encoded protein: CASRPGQAWEAFF.

This chain joins TRBV19 and TRBJ1-5; 9 positions match TRBD1. The CDR3 runs to 17 residues. From germline, CDR1 is LNHDA and CDR2 SQIVND (reference sequence). V was pared by 3 bases and J by 7 bases, with 13 bases of the junction left unmatched. In nucleotides, the CDR3 is TGTGCCAGTAGTATTATATTCAGGACAGGGGTAGAGCAGCCCCAGCATTTT. Amino acid sequence: CASSIIFRTGVEQPQHF.

The genes are TRBV6-5 and TRBJ1-6; perhaps TRBD1 as D (5 bases). Germline lookup yields CDR1 MNHEY and CDR2 SVGAGI. The V and J ends lost 2 bases and 13 bases respectively, with 21 bases between them. The CDR3 totals 16 residues. The CDR3 DNA reads as TGTGCCAGCAGTTACGATGGGGCGCTTAGTTATTATCCCCTCCACTTT. This codes for CASSYDGALSYYPLHF.

The chain couples TRBV6-6 to TRBJ2-7; 10 bases align to TRBD1. V dropped 5 bases and J dropped 7; count of bases not matched to a gene: 8. This CDR3 has 14 amino acids. Germline V gives CDR1 MNHNY, CDR2 SVGAGI (reference sequence). The CDR3 coding sequence is TGTGCCAGCAGTCCCGGGACAGGGGTGGCAGAGCAGTACTTC. The encoded protein is CASSPGTGVAEQYF.

A word on this clone: The same CDR3 arises from other DNA sequences in this sample as well. The chain employs TRBV18 and TRBJ1-5; D is uncertain. The CDR3 length is 13 residues. Per germline, CDR1 KGHSH and CDR2 LQKENI. The V end was cut by 6 bases, the J end by 5 bases, with 11 bases between. The CDR3, as DNA: TGTGCCAGCTCTCCCGGGAGGGATCAGCCCCAGCATTTT. Its protein product is CASSPGRDQPQHF.

The rearrangement uses TRBV29-1 and TRBJ2-3, with D perhaps matching TRBD2 (5 bases). The germline V and J ends were trimmed by 2 bases and 0 bases, with 9 bases remaining between them. The length of the CDR3 is 14 residues. Germline CDR1 is SQVTM and CDR2 is ANQGSEA. This CDR3 is CSVELRVSTDTQYF. CDR3 nucleotides: TGCAGCGTTGAATTGCGGGTTAGCACAGATACGCAGTATTTT.

The chain employs TRBV30 and TRBJ1-1, with TRBD1 matching 8 bases. The CDR3 consists of 15 residues. The trim removed 4 bases at V and 10 bases at J, leaving 17 bases unmatched. CDR1 is GTSNPN, CDR2 SVGIG, per germline (reference sequence). The CDR3 coding sequence is TGTGCCTGGACCTATTTCTTACAGGGGGTCGGGGGAGCTTTCTTT. It specifies CAWTYFLQGVGGAFF.

The chain carries TRBV28 and TRBJ1-5; possible D gene TRBD1, 6 bases. The CDR3 loop spans 15 amino acids. The V end lost 5 bases, the J end lost 5 bases, and 16 bases lay between the germline ends. CDR1 and CDR2 (germline): MDHEN, SYDVKM. Here the CDR3 reads CASSEQGVADQPQHF. The CDR3 DNA reads TGTGCCAGCAGTGAACAGGGTGTGGCGGATCAGCCCCAGCATTTT.

This chain uses TRBV19 with TRBJ1-2; 9 bases are shared with TRBD1. Germline trimming cut 6 bases from V and 4 bases from J; bases unmatched to any gene: 6. The germline gives CDR1 LNHDA, CDR2 SQIVND (reference sequence). The CDR3 totals 14 residues. Here the CDR3 reads CASRPDRGTYGYTF. The CDR3 DNA sequence: TGTGCCAGTAGACCCGACAGGGGGACCTATGGCTACACCTTC.

V and J are TRBV28 and TRBJ1-4; TRBD1 agrees at 11 bases. The CDR3 is 14 amino acids. Germline V lookup: CDR1 MDHEN, CDR2 SYDVKM. V dropped 6 bases and J dropped 7; count of bases not matched to a gene: 4. The CDR3: CASRRTGGSEKLFF. CDR3 coding DNA: TGTGCCAGCAGGAGGACAGGGGGCTCTGAAAAACTGTTTTTT.

The chain carries TRBV29-1 and TRBJ2-7; tentatively, D is TRBD1 (7 bases). From germline, CDR1 is SQVTM and CDR2 ANQGSEA. Trimming removed 7 bases at V and 6 bases at J, with 19 bases between. The CDR3 sequence is 13 residues long. The CDR3 loop reads CSAGKGQGGEQYF. The CDR3 DNA follows: TGCAGCGCCGGAAAGGGGCAGGGGGGCGAGCAGTACTTC.

The chain has TRBV2 and TRBJ2-3; D might be TRBD2 (6 bases). The CDR3 is 16 residues long. V lost 4 bases to trimming and J lost 1 base, with 15 bases between them. Per the germline V gene, CDR1 is SNHLY and CDR2 is FYNNEI. The DNA of the CDR3 is TGTGCCAGCAGTGCGTTTGGGGGGTGGGGCACAGATACGCAGTATTTT. It yields the protein CASSAFGGWGTDTQYF.

This chain joins TRBV6-4 and TRBJ2-2; 7 bases agree with TRBD2. This CDR3 is 15 amino acids long. V gave up 8 bases and J gave up 3 bases; unmatched junction bases: 9. Germline-derived CDR1 and CDR2 are MRHNA and SNTAGT. CDR3 DNA: TGTGCCAGCGCAAGGGAGGCGGGGGACACCGGGGAGCTGTTTTTT. Its protein is CASAREAGDTGELFF.

The chain joins TRBV6-6 to TRBJ1-2; 11 bases map to TRBD1. The CDR3 runs to 16 residues. The J segment lost 4 bases and the V segment lost 5 bases, leaving 9 bases of the junction unmatched. Germline V lookup: CDR1 MNHNY, CDR2 SVGAGI (reference sequence). The CDR3 is CASSPPGQGVFYGYTF. CDR3 bases: TGTGCCAGCAGTCCACCGGGACAGGGGGTATTCTATGGCTACACCTTC.